This is a list of T cell receptor beta chains from one sample in a study of beta chain features in type 1 diabetes. Libraries were prepared by immunoSEQ multiplex PCR; TCRdb keeps only in-frame clonotypes and omits some of them. This table holds 400,000 to 450,000 clones, around 13% found once. Material: naive CD4+ T cells from blood. The receptors come from a man under 40 in good health. Each CDR3 is given with its conserved first and last residue. The D gene is left open where the match is weak. Clone size is not always given. Where it is, it says once, few, many or a class for expanded clones.

len: 15; d_gene: -; j_gene: TRBJ2-3; abundance: -; v_gene: TRBV15; CDR3nt: TGTGCCACCAGCAGAGAATTGGCGGGGCCAGATACGCAGTATTTT; CDR3aa: CATSRELAGPDTQYF
len: 15; d_gene: -; j_gene: TRBJ2-7; abundance: few; v_gene: TRBV11-2; CDR3nt: TGTGCCAGCAGCTCGACCTCCGCGGCTCGGTACGAGCAGTACTTC; CDR3aa: CASSSTSAARYEQYF
len: 12; d_gene: TRBD1; j_gene: TRBJ1-4; abundance: -; v_gene: TRBV2; CDR3nt: TGTGCCTCACGGGACAGGGGAGTAAAACTGTTTTTT; CDR3aa: CASRDRGVKLFF
len: 13; d_gene: -; j_gene: TRBJ2-1; abundance: -; v_gene: TRBV19; CDR3nt: TGTGCCAGTAATGCCCGCTCCTACAATGAGCAGTTCTTC; CDR3aa: CASNARSYNEQFF
len: 13; d_gene: -; j_gene: TRBJ2-2; abundance: -; v_gene: TRBV7-9; CDR3nt: TGTGCCAGCAGCTTTCACCACACCGGGGAGCTGTTTTTT; CDR3aa: CASSFHHTGELFF
len: 15; d_gene: TRBD2; j_gene: TRBJ2-7; abundance: -; v_gene: TRBV7-2; CDR3nt: TGTGCCAGCAGCCCCGGGACTAGAAGCTCCTACGAGCAGTACTTC; CDR3aa: CASSPGTRSSYEQYF
len: 16; d_gene: TRBD2; j_gene: TRBJ2-3; abundance: -; v_gene: TRBV9; CDR3nt: TGTGCCAGCAGCACCCATCAGACTAGCGGGACAGATACGCAGTATTTT; CDR3aa: CASSTHQTSGTDTQYF
len: 15; d_gene: TRBD1; j_gene: TRBJ1-2; abundance: -; v_gene: TRBV4-2; CDR3nt: TGTGCCAGCAGTGCATGGGGACAGGGGACCTATGGCTACACCTTC; CDR3aa: CASSAWGQGTYGYTF
len: 15; d_gene: -; j_gene: TRBJ2-5; abundance: -; v_gene: TRBV4-3; CDR3nt: TGCGCCAGCAGCCAAGATGGGCGGGGTGGGGAGACCCAGTACTTC; CDR3aa: CASSQDGRGGETQYF
len: 14; d_gene: TRBD2; j_gene: TRBJ2-1; abundance: -; v_gene: TRBV7-2; CDR3nt: TGTGCCAGCAGCGCTAGCGGGGGGCACAATGAGCAGTTCTTC; CDR3aa: CASSASGGHNEQFF
len: 15; d_gene: -; j_gene: TRBJ1-4; abundance: -; v_gene: TRBV18; CDR3nt: TGTGCCAGCTCACCCTGGACACCAACTAATGAAAAACTGTTTTTT; CDR3aa: CASSPWTPTNEKLFF
len: 19; d_gene: TRBD2; j_gene: TRBJ2-6; abundance: -; v_gene: TRBV15; CDR3nt: TGTGCCACCAGCAGAGATTTAGCGGGGTGGGGCTCTGGGGCCAACGTCCTGACTTTC; CDR3aa: CATSRDLAGWGSGANVLTF
len: 15; d_gene: TRBD1; j_gene: TRBJ2-1; abundance: few; v_gene: TRBV6-5; CDR3nt: TGTGCCAGCACCCTTACAGGGGGCTCCTACAATGAGCAGTTCTTC; CDR3aa: CASTLTGGSYNEQFF